Here is one T cell receptor beta chain with its context. These data originate in a study of blood T cell repertoires in COVID-19. On the study more broadly: Samples came from the United States, Italy and Spain, spanning acute and convalescent COVID-19. PBMCs, B-cell-depleted T cells, or T cells provided the cDNA or gDNA that made up the material.

CDR1 is SGHRS and CDR2 is YFSETQ in the germline V gene. Germline trimming cut 0 bases from V and 6 bases from J; bases unmatched to any gene: 10. The CDR3 sequence is 17 residues long. Data came from immunoSEQ multiplex PCR; TCRdb stores just in-frame clones and leaves some out. The table includes around 150,000 clones, over 75% detected once. The V and J genes are TRBV5-1 and TRBJ2-3; 10 bases fit TRBD2. Source material: peripheral blood. This TCR was sampled from a woman in her sixties or seventies with active COVID-19. CDR3 DNA: TGCGCCAGCAGCTTGGGGGTCCTAGCGGGAGTTCCCGATACGCAGTATTTT. Protein sequence: CASSLGVLAGVPDTQYF.